These 32 T cell receptor beta chains originate from one sample sequenced in a study of T cells in Graves' hyperthyroidism and ophthalmopathy. TCR beta CDR3 regions were amplified from RNA. When the TCR CDR3 underwent first-round RT-PCR, the HTBI primer set was used. TCRdb itself ran the multiplex PCR reads through MiXCR, one entry per CDR3 protein. The data show over 300,000 distinct CDR3 sequences, approximately 13% seen once. Sequencing was done on a sample of blood. The receptors stem from a woman aged 40-49 years with Graves' ophthalmopathy.

This clonotype was seen many times. The chain combines TRBV19 with TRBJ1-1; 12 positions match TRBD1. CDR1 LNHDA and CDR2 SQIVND come from the germline V gene (reference sequence). CDR3 size: 16 residues. Trimming at V came to 5 bases and at J to 4 bases, leaving 8 bases not matched to a gene. The CDR3 DNA follows: TGTGCCAGTAGTGCGTGGGACAGGGGGCGCGCCACTGAAGCTTTCTTT. Translation: CASSAWDRGRATEAFF.

The CDR3 region is CASSIGRASPQRAASGGGNEQFF. The CDR3 coding sequence is TGTGCCAGCAGCATCGGACGGGCCTCGCCCCAACGAGCGGCTAGCGGCGGAGGGAATGAGCAGTTCTTC. The chain has TRBV9 and TRBJ2-1, with TRBD2 matching over 7 bases. J was trimmed by 7 bases and V by 4 bases; bases with no gene match: 35. The CDR3 contains 23 residues. The germline gives CDR1 SGDLS, CDR2 YYNGEE.

The chain couples TRBV3-1 to TRBJ2-7, with 10 nucleotides matching TRBD1. Germline V lookup: CDR1 LGHDT, CDR2 YNNKEL (reference sequence). The V and J ends lost 4 bases and 5 bases, in that order; junction bases with no gene match: 8. The CDR3 totals 15 residues. In DNA, the CDR3 is TGTGCCAGCAGCCCCCGGGACAGGGGCTTCGACGAGCAGTACTTC. Protein sequence: CASSPRDRGFDEQYF.

This clonotype was observed a few times. The chain links TRBV20-1 to TRBJ1-5; the match to TRBD1 covers 7 bases. The germline V gene encodes CDR1 DFQATT and CDR2 SNEGSKA (reference sequence). The CDR3 covers 14 residues. Trimming cost V 2 bases and J 4 bases; bases outside gene matches: 5. The CDR3 DNA reads TGCAGTGCTAGACCAACAGGGGAGAATCAGCCCCAGCATTTT. Its translation: CSARPTGENQPQHF.

In its sample, this clonotype was seen many times. This rearrangement joins TRBV2 to TRBJ2-1, with 15 bases fitting TRBD2. The CDR3 totals 16 residues. V was pared by 10 bases and J by 9 bases, with 13 bases of the junction left unmatched. The germline V gene encodes CDR1 SNHLY and CDR2 FYNNEI. The CDR3 spells CATSIGLAGGHGEQFF. The CDR3 DNA sequence: TGTGCCACCTCGATTGGACTAGCGGGAGGGCACGGTGAGCAGTTCTTC.

There are many counts of this clonotype. The chain has TRBV27 and TRBJ2-2, with 7 positions matching TRBD2. J lost 7 bases, V lost 9 bases, and 11 bases had no gene match. The CDR3 spans 14 residues. Germline V gene data show CDR1 as MNHEY and CDR2 as SMNVEV (reference sequence). The CDR3 sequence is CASREGNYYGELFF. DNA of the CDR3: TGTGCCAGTAGGGAGGGGAACTACTACGGGGAGCTGTTTTTT.

This clonotype was recorded at least ten times. This chain's CDR3 is CASSPSQGSNTEAFF. CDR3 DNA sequence: TGTGCCAGTAGTCCCTCTCAGGGGAGCAACACTGAAGCTTTCTTT. V gene TRBV19 combines with J gene TRBJ1-1, with a weak D call TRBD1 (6 bases). With 5 bases removed from V and 2 bases from J, the gap between germline ends came to 15 bases. This CDR3 is built from 15 residues. Germline V gives CDR1 LNHDA, CDR2 SQIVND (reference sequence).

This clonotype was seen at least ten times. V and J are TRBV27 and TRBJ1-5; tentatively, D is TRBD1 (5 bases). CDR1 is MNHEY, CDR2 SMNVEV, per germline (reference sequence). This CDR3 has 15 residues. The germline V and J ends were trimmed by 2 bases and 0 bases, with 8 bases remaining between them. CDR3 sequence (DNA): TGTGCCAGCAGTTTAAGAGGGACTAGCAATCAGCCCCAGCATTTT. Translation: CASSLRGTSNQPQHF.

This clonotype was seen at least ten times. The V call is TRBV6-1, the J call TRBJ2-7, with TRBD2 matching 7 bases. J gave up 9 bases and V 5 bases, and 13 bases lay outside the gene matches. Germline loops: CDR1 MNHNS, CDR2 SASEGT. CDR3 length: 14 residues. The CDR3 sequence: CASSLNPGLTMQYF. The CDR3 DNA reads as TGTGCCAGCAGTTTAAACCCGGGACTAACGATGCAGTACTTC.

This clonotype was counted ten times or more. The gene calls are TRBV7-8 and TRBJ2-7; TRBD2 matches 8 bases. The CDR3 consists of 13 residues. V lost 6 bases, J lost 5 bases, and 6 bases stayed unmatched. Germline V gene data show CDR1 as SGHVS and CDR2 as FQNEAQ. In DNA form, the CDR3 reads TGTGCCAGCAGGAATAGCGGGACTAACGAGCAGTACTTC. It yields the protein CASRNSGTNEQYF.

This clonotype was found a few times. The chain employs TRBV3-1 and TRBJ2-2, with D possibly being TRBD2 (6 bases). The CDR3 contains 16 residues. Germline CDR1 reads LGHDT; CDR2 reads YNNKEL (reference sequence). Trimming left V 1 base short and J 0 bases short, with 9 bases between. This CDR3 reads CASSQGDSANTGELFF. Here the CDR3 DNA reads TGTGCCAGCAGCCAAGGGGACTCCGCGAACACCGGGGAGCTGTTTTTT.

This clonotype was seen repeatedly, ten times or more. The chain joins TRBV14 to TRBJ2-1; the D is unclear. Looked up from germline, CDR1 is SGHDN and CDR2 is FVKESK. CDR3 length equals 12 residues. Trimming pared 1 base from V and 10 bases from J, leaving 8 bases between. This CDR3 is CASSQGPPEQFF. CDR3 coding DNA: TGTGCCAGCAGCCAAGGTCCTCCCGAGCAGTTCTTC.

This clonotype was recorded at least ten times. The chain links TRBV6-6 to TRBJ2-6; D ambiguous. The ends were cut back, 0 bases at V and 0 bases at J, with 3 bases in the middle. Germline CDR1 MNHNY, CDR2 SVGAGI (reference sequence). The CDR3 extends over 15 amino acids. Here the CDR3 reads CASSYSLSGANVLTF. The CDR3 nucleotides read TGTGCCAGCAGTTACTCGCTCTCTGGGGCCAACGTCCTGACTTTC.

This sequence joins TRBV7-8 and TRBJ1-6; the match to TRBD1 covers 7 bases. Germline V gene sequence: CDR1 SGHVS, CDR2 FQNEAQ. This CDR3 contains 14 residues. Trimming took 4 bases from V and 9 from J; bases not matched to a gene: 6. The CDR3 sequence is CASSSDREGSPLHF. Written as DNA, the CDR3 is TGTGCCAGCAGCTCAGACAGGGAGGGTTCACCCCTCCACTTT.

This clonotype has a count of ten or more. The genes are TRBV7-9 and TRBJ2-1; D is unresolved. Trimming left V 5 bases short and J 6 bases short, with 17 bases between. This CDR3 has 15 residues. Germline loops: CDR1 SEHNR, CDR2 FQNEAQ (reference sequence). CDR3 amino acids: CASSPPRPGFNEQFF. DNA of the CDR3: TGTGCCAGCAGCCCCCCGAGGCCAGGTTTCAATGAGCAGTTCTTC.

This clonotype has just a few counts. The CDR3 sequence: CASSPQNSGANVLTF. DNA of the CDR3: TGTGCCAGCAGCCCCCAAAACTCTGGGGCCAACGTCCTGACTTTC. The chain recombines TRBV5-5 with TRBJ2-6; D remains unclear. This CDR3 has 15 amino acids. Germline V gives CDR1 SGHKS, CDR2 YYEKEE (reference sequence). The V gene lost 4 bases and the J gene lost 0 bases, with 8 bases spanning the gap.

This clonotype was seen a few times. This chain joins TRBV3-1 and TRBJ2-1; D possibly corresponds to TRBD1 (6 bases). Trimming took off 4 bases at V and 0 bases at J, with 13 bases between the two ends. The CDR3 runs to 16 residues. Per the germline V gene, CDR1 is LGHDT and CDR2 is YNNKEL (reference sequence). This chain's CDR3 is CASSPPGQRSYNEQFF. The CDR3 DNA is TGTGCCAGCAGCCCGCCGGGACAACGCTCCTACAATGAGCAGTTCTTC.

The genes are TRBV20-1 and TRBJ1-1; D is uncertain. The CDR3 is made up of 11 amino acids. Germline CDR1 reads DFQATT; CDR2 reads SNEGSKA (reference sequence). The V end lost 1 base, the J end lost 7 bases, and 7 bases lay between the germline ends. The CDR3 protein is CSARGSNEAFF. Written as DNA, the CDR3 is TGCAGTGCTAGAGGGAGTAATGAAGCTTTCTTT.

This clonotype was counted at least ten times. The chain combines TRBV11-3 with TRBJ1-1; D is possibly TRBD1 (5 bases). Germline lookup yields CDR1 SGHNT and CDR2 YENEEA. The CDR3 is 14 residues long. V lost 5 bases, J lost 0 bases, and 10 bases lay in between. CDR3 region: CASSLGPLNTEAFF. The CDR3, as DNA: TGTGCCAGCAGCCTGGGACCGTTGAACACTGAAGCTTTCTTT.

This clonotype was recorded many times. The gene calls are TRBV29-1 and TRBJ2-5; 12 bases are a match to TRBD2. There are 14 residues in the CDR3. V dropped 2 bases and J dropped 5; count of bases not matched to a gene: 3. Germline V gene lookup returns CDR1 SQVTM and CDR2 ANQGSEA. The CDR3 coding sequence is TGCAGCGTTGAACTAGCGGGAGGGTGGGAGACCCAGTACTTC. Translated: CSVELAGGWETQYF.

DNA of the CDR3: TGCGCCAGCAGCTCGGCCGGGGACTCTGGAAACACCATATATTTT. As protein: CASSSAGDSGNTIYF. This chain links TRBV5-1 with TRBJ1-3; no clear D. This CDR3 has 15 residues. Germline CDR1 reads SGHRS; CDR2 reads YFSETQ. With 3 bases removed from V and 0 bases from J, the gap between germline ends came to 10 bases.

This chain connects TRBV10-3 to TRBJ2-7; D call uncertain. CDR3 length equals 14 residues. With 6 bases removed from V and 0 bases from J, the gap between germline ends came to 12 bases. Germline V gene lookup returns CDR1 ENHRY and CDR2 SYGVKD. Written as DNA, the CDR3 is TGTGCCATCAGGTCCGAAGGGCACTCCTACGAGCAGTACTTC. Protein sequence: CAIRSEGHSYEQYF.

CDR3 DNA sequence: TGTGCCAGCAGCTTAGGCCCGCCGGGACAGGGTATATACGAGCAGTACTTC. Translated, it gives CASSLGPPGQGIYEQYF. This rearrangement joins TRBV7-2 to TRBJ2-7, with 9 nucleotides matching TRBD1. The CDR3 sequence is 17 residues long. Germline CDR1 reads SGHTA; CDR2 reads FQGNSA. Trimming took 1 base from V and 4 from J; bases not matched to a gene: 11. Looking up the rest from reference TRBV7-2 and TRBJ2-7 gives the full variable domain: GAGVSQSPSNKVTEKGKDVELRCDPISGHTALYWYRQSLGQGLEFLIYFQGNSAPDKSGLPSDRFSAERTGGSVSTLTIQRTQQEDSAVYLCASSLGPPGQGIYEQYFGPGTRLTVT.

In this sample, this clonotype turned up many times. The chain has TRBV20-1 and TRBJ2-3; 7 bases match TRBD1. The CDR3 runs 13 residues. J was trimmed by 4 bases and V by 0 bases; bases with no gene match: 1. Germline lookup yields CDR1 DFQATT and CDR2 SNEGSKA (reference sequence). The CDR3 nucleotides are TGCAGTGCTAGAGAACAGGGGCCAGATACGCAGTATTTT. It yields the protein CSAREQGPDTQYF.

In its sample, this clonotype was seen many times. The chain carries TRBV19 and TRBJ1-3; the match to TRBD1 covers 8 bases. Losses at the gene ends were 9 bases for V and 4 bases for J; bases not matched to a gene: 17. In germline, CDR1 is LNHDA, CDR2 SQIVND (reference sequence). This CDR3 is 17 amino acids long. In nucleotides, the CDR3 is TGTGCCAGCTGCTCCGGGACAGGTGATTTTTACGGAAACACCATATATTTT. This codes for CASCSGTGDFYGNTIYF.

This clonotype was detected many times. The chain links TRBV28 to TRBJ2-7; TRBD1 might be the D (6 bases). Per germline, CDR1 MDHEN and CDR2 SYDVKM. V lost 4 bases to trimming and J lost 2 bases, with 15 bases between them. The CDR3 runs 15 residues. CDR3 in amino acids: CASSSNDRSTYEQYF. CDR3 sequence (DNA): TGTGCCAGCAGTTCCAACGACAGGTCGACCTACGAGCAGTACTTC.

This rearrangement joins TRBV20-1 to TRBJ1-5; the D gene is possibly TRBD1 (6 bases). V shed 1 base and J shed 3 bases, with 10 bases lying between them. The CDR3 contains 14 residues. Per germline, CDR1 DFQATT and CDR2 SNEGSKA (reference sequence). The CDR3 here is CSARARGPNQPQHF. The CDR3 nucleotides read TGCAGTGCTAGAGCCAGGGGACCCAATCAGCCCCAGCATTTT.

Many counts were recorded for this clonotype. The rearrangement joins TRBV3-1 to TRBJ1-1; D not certain. This CDR3 contains 13 residues. From germline, CDR1 is LGHDT and CDR2 YNNKEL (reference sequence). Written as DNA, the CDR3 is TGTGGAAGTAGGAGATCGGAAGGGACTGAAGCTTTCTTT. Protein sequence: CGSRRSEGTEAFF. The complete variable domain, with remaining parts taken from reference TRBV3-1 and TRBJ1-1, reads DTAVSQTPKYLVTQMGNDKSIKCEQNLGHDTMYWYKQDSKKFLKIMFSYNNKELIINETVPNRFSPKSPDKAHLNLHINSLELGDSAVYFCGSRRSEGTEAFFGQGTRLTVV.

This clonotype came up many times. The V gene is TRBV29-1, the J gene TRBJ2-1, with D uncertain. The CDR3 is made up of 13 amino acids. In germline, CDR1 is SQVTM, CDR2 ANQGSEA. The V gene lost 5 bases and the J gene lost 4 bases, with 12 bases spanning the gap. The CDR3 nucleotides are TGCAGCGTTCCACCTGACAAATACAATGAGCAGTTCTTC. Residues: CSVPPDKYNEQFF.

The chain is built from TRBV20-1 and TRBJ2-3; 8 nucleotides align to TRBD1. Germline assignment: CDR1 DFQATT and CDR2 SNEGSKA (reference sequence). The trim removed 3 bases at V and 3 bases at J, leaving 11 bases unmatched. The CDR3 is 16 amino acids. The CDR3 sequence: CSARPGQGARTDTQYF. In DNA, the CDR3 is TGCAGTGCTAGGCCGGGGCAGGGGGCTAGGACAGATACGCAGTATTTT.

This clonotype was picked up many times. J is TRBJ1-1 and V is TRBV5-1, with TRBD1 as a possible D gene (5 bases). V lost 0 bases to trimming and J lost 0 bases, with 12 bases between them. In germline, CDR1 is SGHRS, CDR2 YFSETQ. The CDR3 extends over 16 amino acids. This chain's CDR3 is CASSLVREGMNTEAFF. The CDR3 DNA reads TGCGCCAGCAGCTTGGTCAGGGAAGGTATGAACACTGAAGCTTTCTTT.

In its sample, this clonotype was seen many times. The chain uses TRBV2 and TRBJ2-3; D gene uncertain. The CDR3 runs 15 residues. CDR1 SNHLY and CDR2 FYNNEI come from the germline V gene. V shed 2 bases and J shed 0 bases, with 9 bases lying between them. In DNA, the CDR3 is TGTGCCAGCAGTGAAACAAGTGGTAGCACAGATACGCAGTATTTT. Translated: CASSETSGSTDTQYF.